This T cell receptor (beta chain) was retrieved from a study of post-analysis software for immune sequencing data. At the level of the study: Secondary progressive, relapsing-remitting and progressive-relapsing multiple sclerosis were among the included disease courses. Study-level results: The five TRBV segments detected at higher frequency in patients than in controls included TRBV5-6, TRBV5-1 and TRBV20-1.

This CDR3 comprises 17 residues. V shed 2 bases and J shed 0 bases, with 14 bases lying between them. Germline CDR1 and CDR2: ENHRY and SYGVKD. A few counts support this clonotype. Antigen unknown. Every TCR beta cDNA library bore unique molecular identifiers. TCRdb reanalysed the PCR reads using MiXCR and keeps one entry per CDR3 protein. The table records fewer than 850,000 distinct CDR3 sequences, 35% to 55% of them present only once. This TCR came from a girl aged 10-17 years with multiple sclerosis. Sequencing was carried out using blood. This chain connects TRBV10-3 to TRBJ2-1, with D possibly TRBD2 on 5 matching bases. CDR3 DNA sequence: TGTGCCATCAGTGAGCGGAGCGGACCGAGCTCCTACAATGAGCAGTTCTTC. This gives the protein CAISERSGPSSYNEQFF.